This entry concerns a single T cell receptor (beta chain). It may be a read error: a sequence one base away is much more abundant. The data originate from a study of CD8 T cells in ankylosing spondylitis. TCRdb independently ran MiXCR on the 5' RACE reads; one entry per CDR3 protein. Of under 400,000 distinct CDR3 sequences in the sample, 11% were seen once. The TCR comes from a female donor with ankylosing spondylitis or in good health (not recorded which). Source material: blood, either unsorted or a sorted T cell fraction (not recorded which).

The CDR3 loop is CSARDRVGYQLQHF. DNA for the CDR3: TGCAGTGCTAGGGACAGGGTAGGGTATCAGCTCCAGCATTTT. V and J are TRBV20-1 and TRBJ1-5, with 8 bases identical to TRBD1. The CDR3 covers 14 residues. Per the germline V gene, CDR1 is DFQATT and CDR2 is SNEGSKA (reference sequence).